The 31 T cell receptor beta chains reported below all come from one sample, sequenced in a study of T cell changes during pregnancy in multiple sclerosis. Assay: immunoSEQ multiplex PCR; the TCRdb copy retains only in-frame clones and omits some. The repertoire holds 55,000 to 70,000 clones, approximately 89% seen once, with more than 1.5% in the top ten. The sample consisted of peripheral blood, taken after pregnancy. The origin of the receptors is a female donor with multiple sclerosis, enrolled in a pregnancy study.

The chain joins TRBV7-9 to TRBJ2-3; 9 bases align to TRBD1. This CDR3 comprises 16 residues. The germline gives CDR1 SEHNR, CDR2 FQNEAQ (reference sequence). Trimming at V came to 5 bases and at J to 4 bases, leaving 10 bases not matched to a gene. The CDR3 nucleotides are TGTGCCAGCAGCACTTTCCCGGGACAGGGCCCAGATACGCAGTATTTT. It is translated as CASSTFPGQGPDTQYF.

This clone was recorded once. V usage is TRBV28 and J usage is TRBJ2-4, with TRBD1 as a possible D gene (6 bases). Germline V gene sequence: CDR1 MDHEN, CDR2 SYDVKM. This CDR3 has 17 residues. Deletions cut 5 bases from V and 0 bases from J, with 17 bases between. CDR3 protein: CASSGLPDSVAKNIQYF. CDR3 DNA sequence: TGTGCCAGCAGTGGGCTCCCGGACAGCGTAGCCAAAAACATTCAGTACTTC.

The chain links TRBV5-5 to TRBJ2-3, with a tentative D call TRBD1 (6 bases). The CDR3 is 13 residues long. Between the trimmed V and J ends, which lost 1 base and 6 bases, there was a span of 9 bases. Germline CDR1 is SGHKS and CDR2 is YYEKEE (reference sequence). CDR3 nucleotides: TGTGCCAGCAGCTTGCCCAGGGGTGATACGCAGTATTTT. This codes for CASSLPRGDTQYF.

This chain connects TRBV9 to TRBJ2-3; 7 bases agree with TRBD1. With V trimmed by 0 bases and J by 2 bases, 3 bases remained unmatched. CDR3 size: 15 residues. Germline V lookup: CDR1 SGDLS, CDR2 YYNGEE. CDR3 residues: CASSVDGTATDTQYF. The CDR3 DNA follows: TGTGCCAGCAGCGTAGATGGGACAGCCACAGATACGCAGTATTTT.

This clone was seen once. The J gene is TRBJ1-1, the V gene TRBV6-5; D call uncertain. V was cut by 2 bases and J by 3 bases, with 10 bases left in between. Per germline, CDR1 MNHEY and CDR2 SVGAGI. This CDR3 is built from 14 residues. CDR3 region: CASSYQLGHTEAFF. CDR3 DNA: TGTGCCAGCAGTTACCAATTGGGCCACACTGAAGCTTTCTTT.

The chain recombines TRBV5-4 with TRBJ2-6; unclear D gene. V dropped 0 bases and J dropped 0 bases, with 7 bases sitting between them. Germline V gene lookup returns CDR1 SGHNT and CDR2 YYREEE (reference sequence). CDR3 length: 16 residues. The CDR3 region has the DNA TGTGCCAGCAGCTTGGAGCGTACCTCTGGGGCCAACGTCCTGACTTTC. The encoded protein is CASSLERTSGANVLTF. The variable domain in full, completed from reference TRBV5-4 and TRBJ2-6, reads ETGVTQSPTHLIKTRGQQVTLRCSSQSGHNTVSWYQQALGQGPQFIFQYYREEENGRGNFPPRFSGLQFPNYSSELNVNALELDDSALYLCASSLERTSGANVLTFGAGSRLTVL.

This clone has just a few counts. The V call is TRBV6-5, the J call TRBJ1-6, with 10 bases fitting TRBD1. Germline V CDR1 and CDR2: MNHEY, SVGAGI. The CDR3 covers 14 residues. J gave up 10 bases and V 6 bases, and 6 bases lay outside the gene matches. CDR3 DNA sequence: TGTGCCAGCAGCCTTCGACAGGGGGCCTCACCCCTCCACTTT. Translation: CASSLRQGASPLHF.

The chain joins TRBV18 to TRBJ2-6; 7 bases match TRBD1. Unmatched junction bases numbered 5, after V lost 6 bases and J lost 0 bases. The germline V gene has CDR1 KGHSH and CDR2 LQKENI. This CDR3 spans 16 amino acids. The CDR3 nucleotides are TGTGCCAGCTCCCTCCGGGACAGCTCTGGGGCCAACGTCCTGACTTTC. It codes for CASSLRDSSGANVLTF.

The chain carries TRBV5-1 and TRBJ2-2; 7 bases are a match to TRBD1. The V segment lost 4 bases and the J segment 5 bases; nucleotides outside the gene matches: 5. CDR3 size: 14 residues. CDR1 and CDR2 (germline): SGHRS, YFSETQ. CDR3 sequence (DNA): TGCGCCAGCAGCCGGACGACAGGGACCGGGGAGCTGTTTTTT. This gives the protein CASSRTTGTGELFF.

The chain employs TRBV25-1 and TRBJ1-5, with D tentatively TRBD1 (6 bases). Germline V gene data show CDR1 as MGHDK and CDR2 as SYGVNS. This CDR3 is 13 amino acids long. V was clipped by 2 bases and J by 7 bases, with 9 bases between them. The CDR3 DNA sequence: TGTGCCAGCAGTGAAGTAGGGGGACAGCCCCAGCATTTT. Protein: CASSEVGGQPQHF.

This clone was detected only once. The rearrangement links TRBV10-3 to TRBJ1-2; perhaps TRBD1 as D (6 bases). Trimming pared 0 bases from V and 3 bases from J, leaving 11 bases between. The CDR3 runs to 15 residues. Germline V gene lookup returns CDR1 ENHRY and CDR2 SYGVKD. As DNA, the CDR3 is TGTGCCATCAGTGAGTCTTCGGGGGGCTACTATGGCTACACCTTC. Amino acid sequence: CAISESSGGYYGYTF.

This clone was detected once. The rearrangement joins TRBV7-3 to TRBJ1-1; the D is unclear. This CDR3 is built from 13 residues. Germline V gene data show CDR1 as SGHTA and CDR2 as FQGTGA. V was cut by 2 bases and J by 4 bases, with 8 bases left in between. As DNA, the CDR3 is TGTGCCAGCAGCTTACGGGCGGGCACTGAAGCTTTCTTT. It is translated as CASSLRAGTEAFF. The whole variable domain, filled in from reference TRBV7-3 and TRBJ1-1, reads GAGVSQTPSNKVTEKGKYVELRCDPISGHTALYWYRQSLGQGPEFLIYFQGTGAADDSGLPNDRFFAVRPEGSVSTLKIQRTERGDSAVYLCASSLRAGTEAFFGQGTRLTVV.

The chain combines TRBV2 with TRBJ1-2; a possible D gene is TRBD1 (6 bases). Deletions cut 7 bases from V and 8 bases from J, with 11 bases between. The CDR3 is made up of 11 amino acids. Germline CDR1 reads SNHLY; CDR2 reads FYNNEI. In DNA, the CDR3 is TGTGCCAGCAAGGGGGGGAACGGCTACACCTTC. The encoded protein is CASKGGNGYTF.

The chain joins TRBV5-4 to TRBJ1-6; D remains unclear. The germline V and J ends were trimmed by 1 base and 10 bases, with 12 bases remaining between them. There are 14 residues in the CDR3. The germline CDR1 and CDR2 sequences are SGHNT and YYREEE (reference sequence). The CDR3: CASSLSGVDSPLHF. DNA for the CDR3: TGTGCCAGCAGCTTGTCCGGGGTGGACTCACCCCTCCACTTT. The whole variable domain, remainder taken from reference TRBV5-4 and TRBJ1-6, is ETGVTQSPTHLIKTRGQQVTLRCSSQSGHNTVSWYQQALGQGPQFIFQYYREEENGRGNFPPRFSGLQFPNYSSELNVNALELDDSALYLCASSLSGVDSPLHFGNGTRLTVT.

The rearrangement links TRBV2 to TRBJ2-2; a possible D gene is TRBD2 (5 bases). Between the trimmed V and J ends, which lost 4 bases and 6 bases, there was a span of 9 bases. Germline values: CDR1 SNHLY, CDR2 FYNNEI. The CDR3 has 13 amino acids. CDR3 residues: CASSVGRAGELFF. The CDR3 DNA follows: TGTGCCAGCAGTGTGGGGAGAGCCGGGGAGCTGTTTTTT.

The genes are TRBV7-2 and TRBJ1-2; D remains ambiguous. Trimming left V 3 bases short and J 2 bases short, with 13 bases between. The CDR3 covers 15 residues. CDR1 is SGHTA and CDR2 is FQGNSA in the germline V gene. The CDR3 DNA reads TGTGCCAGCAGCTTGCCTGGGCGTCTCAACTATGGCTACACCTTC. Translating it yields CASSLPGRLNYGYTF.

This rearrangement joins TRBV5-1 to TRBJ2-7, with a possible D match to TRBD2 (5 bases). Germline-derived CDR1 and CDR2 are SGHRS and YFSETQ. The CDR3 consists of 11 residues. V was cut by 3 bases and J by 6 bases, with 7 bases left in between. CDR3 protein: CASSSEGEQYF. The CDR3 DNA reads TGCGCCAGCAGCTCCGAGGGCGAGCAGTACTTC.

The rearrangement links TRBV28 to TRBJ1-4, with 8 positions matching TRBD1. This CDR3 has 14 amino acids. Looked up from germline, CDR1 is MDHEN and CDR2 is SYDVKM. V lost 6 bases, J lost 8 bases, and 8 bases stayed unmatched. CDR3: CASSEQGVREKLFF. DNA of the CDR3: TGTGCCAGCAGCGAACAGGGGGTGAGAGAAAAACTGTTTTTT.

V and J are TRBV4-2 and TRBJ1-4; D is unresolved. The CDR3 length is 12 residues. Germline V gives CDR1 LGHNA, CDR2 YNFKEQ. V lost 9 bases, J lost 7 bases, and 12 bases lay in between. The CDR3 nucleotides read TGTGCCAGTGCCCCCGAGGCTGAAAAACTGTTTTTT. The encoded protein is CASAPEAEKLFF.

The chain is built from TRBV5-1 and TRBJ1-4, with 12 bases lining up with TRBD1. The germline gives CDR1 SGHRS, CDR2 YFSETQ. V shed 0 bases, J shed 8 bases, and the junction held 5 bases outside the gene matches. The CDR3 consists of 16 residues. The CDR3 DNA follows: TGCGCCAGCAGCTTGGGGGGACAGGGGGCCGGAGAAAAACTGTTTTTT. Translation: CASSLGGQGAGEKLFF.

This chain connects TRBV13 to TRBJ1-6, with D possibly being TRBD1 (6 bases). The germline CDR1 and CDR2 sequences are PRHDT and FYEKMQ (reference sequence). V was trimmed by 0 bases and J by 2 bases, leaving 11 bases between them. The CDR3 is 17 amino acids. DNA of the CDR3: TGTGCCAGCAGCTTAGGCCTAGGGACAACCTATAATTCACCCCTCCACTTT. Translation: CASSLGLGTTYNSPLHF.

The CDR3, as DNA: TGTGCCAGCAGTACGACTAGCGGAGGCACAGATACGCAGTATTTT. Translation gives CASSTTSGGTDTQYF. The chain is built from TRBV6-4 and TRBJ2-3, with TRBD2 matching over 9 bases. Germline CDR1 MRHNA, CDR2 SNTAGT. The CDR3 length is 15 residues. Trimming took 5 bases from V and 1 from J; bases not matched to a gene: 4.

This clone was recorded once. The rearrangement links TRBV6-5 to TRBJ1-5; the match to TRBD1 covers 7 bases. V was clipped by 6 bases and J by 5 bases; unmatched bases: 10. The germline V gene encodes CDR1 MNHEY and CDR2 SVGAGI. CDR3 length: 15 residues. The CDR3 DNA reads as TGTGCCAGCAGAGCGACAGGGCGTGGGGATCAGCCCCAGCATTTT. It codes for CASRATGRGDQPQHF.

The rearrangement uses TRBV5-8 and TRBJ2-1; 8 bases line up with TRBD2. This CDR3 comprises 15 residues. Germline CDR1 SGHTS, CDR2 YDEGEE. The V segment lost 0 bases and the J segment 13 bases; nucleotides outside the gene matches: 12. CDR3 loop: CASSLAGAGGAGQFF. The DNA for the CDR3 is TGTGCCAGCAGCTTGGCCGGGGCCGGGGGGGCCGGTCAGTTCTTC.

The rearrangement uses TRBV10-2 and TRBJ1-1; perhaps TRBD1 as D (5 bases). Germline CDR1 reads WSHSY; CDR2 reads SAAADI. V lost 4 bases and J lost 1, with 13 bases in between. This CDR3 comprises 15 residues. CDR3: CASSGISQGNTEAFF. As DNA, the CDR3 is TGCGCCAGCAGTGGCATAAGTCAGGGGAACACTGAAGCTTTCTTT.

The chain recombines TRBV7-6 with TRBJ2-3; D is unresolved. The CDR3 is 16 amino acids. Germline CDR1 reads SGHVS; CDR2 reads FNYEAQ. V lost 2 bases and J 0 bases, leaving 12 bases between the germline ends. Here the CDR3 reads CASSLLAGSSTDTQYF. The CDR3 DNA follows: TGTGCCAGCAGCTTACTTGCAGGATCTAGCACAGATACGCAGTATTTT.

The V and J genes are TRBV7-2 and TRBJ2-3, with TRBD2 matching 8 bases. This CDR3 spans 16 amino acids. V lost 7 bases and J lost 3; bases outside the gene matches: 12. In germline, CDR1 is SGHTA, CDR2 FQGNSA. The CDR3 nucleotides are TGTGCCAGCAACGACCCCCGGGGGGGGCCTACAGATACGCAGTATTTT. Amino acid sequence: CASNDPRGGPTDTQYF. Supplemented by reference TRBV7-2 and TRBJ2-3, the full variable domain reads GAGVSQSPSNKVTEKGKDVELRCDPISGHTALYWYRQSLGQGLEFLIYFQGNSAPDKSGLPSDRFSAERTGGSVSTLTIQRTQQEDSAVYLCASNDPRGGPTDTQYFGPGTRLTVL.

The rearrangement links TRBV9 to TRBJ1-1, with D perhaps TRBD1 (6 bases). This CDR3 has 16 amino acids. Germline V gives CDR1 SGDLS, CDR2 YYNGEE. The germline V and J ends were trimmed by 0 bases and 3 bases, with 15 bases remaining between them. The CDR3 DNA reads TGTGCCAGCAGCGTAGAGGGGATACACAGGGACACTGAAGCTTTCTTT. Protein sequence: CASSVEGIHRDTEAFF.

This chain joins TRBV6-1 and TRBJ2-5, with 10 bases lining up with TRBD2. Germline assignment: CDR1 MNHNS and CDR2 SASEGT. There are 15 residues in the CDR3. Losses at the gene ends were 2 bases for V and 1 base for J; bases not matched to a gene: 1. CDR3 DNA sequence: TGTGCCAGCAGTGAACTAGCGGGGGCCCAAGAGACCCAGTACTTC. This gives the protein CASSELAGAQETQYF.

This chain uses TRBV29-1 with TRBJ1-1; D is perhaps TRBD1 (6 bases). V dropped 7 bases and J dropped 4 bases, with 19 bases sitting between them. The CDR3 totals 14 residues. CDR1 SQVTM and CDR2 ANQGSEA come from the germline V gene. The CDR3 DNA sequence: TGCAGCGCGACTTTGGGGGCGCGTAGCACTGAAGCTTTCTTT. This gives the protein CSATLGARSTEAFF.

This chain joins TRBV6-6 and TRBJ2-7, with a tentative D call TRBD2 (6 bases). Germline CDR1 is MNHNY and CDR2 is SVGAGI (reference sequence). V was clipped by 1 base and J by 6 bases, with 19 bases between them. This CDR3 has 16 residues. The CDR3 region has the DNA TGTGCCAGCAGTTACTTAAAACATGATGGAGGGATCGAGCAGTACTTC. Its protein is CASSYLKHDGGIEQYF.